A single sample gave rise to the 2 T cell receptor beta chains below, sequenced in a study of a mutant IDH1 vaccine in newly diagnosed glioma. Time point in this sample: week 11, during vaccination. Topical imiquimod accompanied each vaccine dose, which consisted of 300 ug of mutant IDH1 20-mer peptide. For these receptors, no antigen is known. Some clones are missing from TCRdb's copy, which holds only in-frame ones; the method was immunoSEQ multiplex PCR. Of some 59,000 clones listed, over 75% are singletons. Source: PBMCs, taken from a glioma patient whose treatment included an IDH1 peptide vaccine. These receptors all come from a man aged 35 to 55 with glioma.

The gene calls are TRBV10-3 and TRBJ2-7; TRBD2 matches 8 bases. The V segment lost 2 bases and the J segment 1 base; nucleotides outside the gene matches: 7. The V gene's germline CDR1 is ENHRY and CDR2 SYGVKD. This CDR3 region has 16 residues. The CDR3 DNA reads TGTGCCATCAGTGAGCCGCGCACTAGCGGTTCCTACGAGCAGTACTTC. This gives the protein CAISEPRTSGSYEQYF.

The table lists this clone with a few counts. The chain uses TRBV5-1 and TRBJ1-1; 8 positions match TRBD1. The CDR3 contains 13 residues. J gave up 8 bases and V 3 bases, and 6 bases lay outside the gene matches. Germline CDR1 and CDR2: SGHRS and YFSETQ. CDR3 sequence: CASSWDRIAEAFF. CDR3 nucleotide sequence: TGCGCCAGCAGCTGGGACAGGATTGCAGAAGCTTTCTTT.